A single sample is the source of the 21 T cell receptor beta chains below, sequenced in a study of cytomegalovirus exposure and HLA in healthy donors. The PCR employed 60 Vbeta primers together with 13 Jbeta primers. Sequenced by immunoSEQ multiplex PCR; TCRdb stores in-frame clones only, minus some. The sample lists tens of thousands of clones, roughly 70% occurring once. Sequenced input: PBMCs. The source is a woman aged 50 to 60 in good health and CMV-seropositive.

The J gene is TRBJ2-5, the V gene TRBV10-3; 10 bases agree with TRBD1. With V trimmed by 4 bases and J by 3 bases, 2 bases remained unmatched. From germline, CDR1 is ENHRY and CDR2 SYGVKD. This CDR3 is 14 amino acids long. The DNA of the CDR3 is TGTGCCATCAGTGCGGGACAGGGGAAAGAGACCCAGTACTTC. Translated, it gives CAISAGQGKETQYF.

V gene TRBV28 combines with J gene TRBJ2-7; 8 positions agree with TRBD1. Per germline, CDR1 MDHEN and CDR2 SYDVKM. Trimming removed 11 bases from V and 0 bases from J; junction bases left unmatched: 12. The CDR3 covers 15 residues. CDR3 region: CAVTTGTGGSYEQYF. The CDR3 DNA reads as TGTGCCGTCACAACCGGGACAGGCGGCTCCTACGAGCAGTACTTC.

CDR3 bases: TGTGCCAGCAGCTTAGGGCAGGGGGTAGCCAATGAGCAGTTCTTC. This codes for CASSLGQGVANEQFF. This chain links TRBV7-6 with TRBJ2-1; TRBD1 matches 7 bases. With 1 base clipped from V and 6 bases from J, the junction kept 6 bases outside the gene matches. CDR1 and CDR2 (germline): SGHVS, FNYEAQ. The CDR3 is 15 residues long.

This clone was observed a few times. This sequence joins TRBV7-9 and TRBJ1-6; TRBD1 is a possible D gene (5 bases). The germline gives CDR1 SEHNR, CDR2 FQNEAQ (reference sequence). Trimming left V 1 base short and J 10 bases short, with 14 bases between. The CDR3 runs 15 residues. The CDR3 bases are TGTGCCAGCAGCTTAGAATGGGGCTTGGACTCACCCCTCCACTTT. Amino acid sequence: CASSLEWGLDSPLHF.

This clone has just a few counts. CDR3 nucleotide sequence: TGTGCCACCAGAGAGTCTCGGGCAGGGAATTCACCCCTCCACTTT. Its protein product is CATRESRAGNSPLHF. This chain links TRBV15 with TRBJ1-6; D might be TRBD1 (5 bases). The CDR3 spans 15 residues. Germline V CDR1 and CDR2: LNHNV, YYDKDF (reference sequence). V was trimmed by 6 bases and J by 7 bases, leaving 16 bases between them.

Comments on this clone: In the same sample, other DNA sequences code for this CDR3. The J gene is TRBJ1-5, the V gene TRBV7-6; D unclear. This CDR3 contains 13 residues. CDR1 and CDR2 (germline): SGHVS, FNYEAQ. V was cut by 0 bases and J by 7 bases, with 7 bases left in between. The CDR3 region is CASSLAPGQPQHF. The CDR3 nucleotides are TGTGCCAGCAGCTTAGCGCCGGGGCAGCCCCAGCATTTT. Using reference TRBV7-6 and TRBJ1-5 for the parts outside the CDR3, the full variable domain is GAGVSQSPRYKVTKRGQDVALRCDPISGHVSLYWYRQALGQGPEFLTYFNYEAQQDKSGLPNDRFSAERPEGSISTLTIQRTEQRDSAMYRCASSLAPGQPQHFGDGTRLSIL.

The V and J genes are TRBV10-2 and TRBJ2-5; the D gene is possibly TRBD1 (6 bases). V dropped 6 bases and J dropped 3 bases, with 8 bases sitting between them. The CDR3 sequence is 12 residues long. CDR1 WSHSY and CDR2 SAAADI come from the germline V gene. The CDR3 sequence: CASRQGEETQYF. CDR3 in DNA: TGCGCCAGCAGACAGGGTGAAGAGACCCAGTACTTC.

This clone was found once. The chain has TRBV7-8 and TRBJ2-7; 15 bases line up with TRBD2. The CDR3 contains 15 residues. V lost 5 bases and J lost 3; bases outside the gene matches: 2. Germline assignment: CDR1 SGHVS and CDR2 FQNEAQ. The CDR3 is CASSPGLAGGYEQYF. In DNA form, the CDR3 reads TGTGCCAGCAGCCCGGGACTAGCGGGGGGCTACGAGCAGTACTTC. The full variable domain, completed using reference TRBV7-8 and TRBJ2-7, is GAGVSQSPRYKVAKRGQDVALRCDPISGHVSLFWYQQALGQGPEFLTYFQNEAQLDKSGLPSDRFFAERPEGSVSTLKIQRTQQEDSAVYLCASSPGLAGGYEQYFGPGTRLTVT.

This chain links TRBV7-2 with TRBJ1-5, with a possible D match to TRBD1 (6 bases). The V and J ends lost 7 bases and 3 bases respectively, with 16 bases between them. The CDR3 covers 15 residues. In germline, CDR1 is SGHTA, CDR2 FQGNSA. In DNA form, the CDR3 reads TGTGCCAGCAACCCGACGGGGGGGGCCAATCAGCCCCAGCATTTT. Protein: CASNPTGGANQPQHF. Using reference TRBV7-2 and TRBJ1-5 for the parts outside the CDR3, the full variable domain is GAGVSQSPSNKVTEKGKDVELRCDPISGHTALYWYRQSLGQGLEFLIYFQGNSAPDKSGLPSDRFSAERTGGSVSTLTIQRTQQEDSAVYLCASNPTGGANQPQHFGDGTRLSIL.

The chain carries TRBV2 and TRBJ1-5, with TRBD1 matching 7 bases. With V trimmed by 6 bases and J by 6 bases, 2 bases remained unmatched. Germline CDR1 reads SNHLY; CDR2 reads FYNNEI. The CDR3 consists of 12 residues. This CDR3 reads CASRGDSQPQHF. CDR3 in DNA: TGTGCCAGCAGAGGGGACAGTCAGCCCCAGCATTTT.

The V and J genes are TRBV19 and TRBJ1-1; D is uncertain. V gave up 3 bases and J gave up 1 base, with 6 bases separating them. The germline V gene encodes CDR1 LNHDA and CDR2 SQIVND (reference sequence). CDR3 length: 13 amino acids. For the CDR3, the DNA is TGTGCCAGTAGTATTCTAACGAACACTGAAGCTTTCTTT. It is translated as CASSILTNTEAFF.

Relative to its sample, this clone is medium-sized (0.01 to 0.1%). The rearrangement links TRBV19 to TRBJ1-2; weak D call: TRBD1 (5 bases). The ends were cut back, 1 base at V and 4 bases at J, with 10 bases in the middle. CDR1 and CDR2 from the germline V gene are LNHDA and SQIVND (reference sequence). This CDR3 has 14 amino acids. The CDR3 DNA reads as TGTGCCAGTAGTATAGGGGAGGGGCCCTATGGCTACACCTTC. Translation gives CASSIGEGPYGYTF.

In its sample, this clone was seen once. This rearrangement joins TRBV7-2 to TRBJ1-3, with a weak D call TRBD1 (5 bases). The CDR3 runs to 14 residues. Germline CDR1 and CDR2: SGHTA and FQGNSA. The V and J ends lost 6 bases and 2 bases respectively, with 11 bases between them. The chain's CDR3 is CASRDGGAGNTIYF. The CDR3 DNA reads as TGTGCCAGCAGGGATGGGGGGGCTGGAAACACCATATATTTT.

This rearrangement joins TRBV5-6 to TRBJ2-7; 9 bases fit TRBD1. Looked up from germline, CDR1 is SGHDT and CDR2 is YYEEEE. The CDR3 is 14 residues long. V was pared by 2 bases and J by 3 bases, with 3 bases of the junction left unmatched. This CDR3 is CASSFWTGDYEQYF. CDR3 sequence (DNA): TGTGCCAGCAGCTTTTGGACAGGGGACTACGAGCAGTACTTC.

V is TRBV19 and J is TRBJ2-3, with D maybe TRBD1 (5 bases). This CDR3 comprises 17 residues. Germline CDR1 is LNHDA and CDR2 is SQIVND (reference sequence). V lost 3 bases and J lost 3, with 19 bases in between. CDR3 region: CASSIPTRQSWTDTQYF. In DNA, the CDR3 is TGTGCCAGTAGTATCCCAACCCGACAGAGCTGGACAGATACGCAGTATTTT.

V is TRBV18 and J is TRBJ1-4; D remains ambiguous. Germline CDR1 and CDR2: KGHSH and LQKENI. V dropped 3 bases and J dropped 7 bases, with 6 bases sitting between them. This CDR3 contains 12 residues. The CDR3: CASSPPGEKLFF. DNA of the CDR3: TGTGCCAGCTCACCTCCGGGTGAAAAACTGTTTTTT.

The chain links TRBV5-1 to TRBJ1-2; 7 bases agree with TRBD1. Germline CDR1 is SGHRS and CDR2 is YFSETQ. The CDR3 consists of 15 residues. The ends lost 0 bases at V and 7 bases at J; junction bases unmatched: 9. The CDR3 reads CASSLAPDRVTGYTF. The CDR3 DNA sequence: TGCGCCAGCAGCTTGGCCCCTGACAGGGTTACTGGCTACACCTTC.

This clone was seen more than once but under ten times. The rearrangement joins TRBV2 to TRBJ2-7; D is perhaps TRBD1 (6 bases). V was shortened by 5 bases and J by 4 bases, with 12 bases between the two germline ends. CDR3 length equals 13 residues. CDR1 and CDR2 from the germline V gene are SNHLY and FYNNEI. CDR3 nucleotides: TGTGCCAGCAGTAAAACAGGGAATTACGAGCAGTACTTC. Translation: CASSKTGNYEQYF.

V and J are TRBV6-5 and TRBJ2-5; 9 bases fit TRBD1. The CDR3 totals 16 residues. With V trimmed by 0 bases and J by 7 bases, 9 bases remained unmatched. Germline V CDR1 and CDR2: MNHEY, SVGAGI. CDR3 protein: CASSYSAPGQGVTQYF. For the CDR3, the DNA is TGTGCCAGCAGTTACTCGGCCCCGGGACAGGGAGTGACCCAGTACTTC.

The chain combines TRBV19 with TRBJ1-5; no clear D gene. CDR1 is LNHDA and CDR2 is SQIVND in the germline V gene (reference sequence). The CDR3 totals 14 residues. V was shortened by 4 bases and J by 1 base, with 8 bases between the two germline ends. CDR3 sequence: CASSRERSNQPQHF. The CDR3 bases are TGTGCCAGTAGTAGAGAGAGGAGCAATCAGCCCCAGCATTTT. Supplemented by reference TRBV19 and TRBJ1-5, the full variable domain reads DGGITQSPKYLFRKEGQNVTLSCEQNLNHDAMYWYRQDPGQGLRLIYYSQIVNDFQKGDIAEGYSVSREKKESFPLTVTSAQKNPTAFYLCASSRERSNQPQHFGDGTRLSIL.

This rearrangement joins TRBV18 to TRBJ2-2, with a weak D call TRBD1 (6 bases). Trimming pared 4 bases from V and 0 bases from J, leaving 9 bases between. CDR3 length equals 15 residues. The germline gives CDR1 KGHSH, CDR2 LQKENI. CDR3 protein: CASSLDSANTGELFF. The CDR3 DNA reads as TGTGCCAGCTCACTGGACAGTGCGAACACCGGGGAGCTGTTTTTT.